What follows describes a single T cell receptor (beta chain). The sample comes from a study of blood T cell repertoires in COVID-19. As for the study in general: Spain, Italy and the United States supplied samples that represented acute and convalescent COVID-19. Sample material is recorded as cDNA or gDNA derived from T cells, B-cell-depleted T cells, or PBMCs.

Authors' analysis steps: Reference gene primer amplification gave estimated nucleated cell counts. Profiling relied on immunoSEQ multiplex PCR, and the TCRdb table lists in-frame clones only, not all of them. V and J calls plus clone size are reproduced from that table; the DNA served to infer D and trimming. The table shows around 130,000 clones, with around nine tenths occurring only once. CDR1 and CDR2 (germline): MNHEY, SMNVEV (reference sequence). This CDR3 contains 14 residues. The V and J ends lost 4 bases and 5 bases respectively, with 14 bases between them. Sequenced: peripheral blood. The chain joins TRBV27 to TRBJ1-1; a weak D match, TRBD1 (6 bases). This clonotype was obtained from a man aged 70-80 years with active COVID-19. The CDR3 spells CASSYQGGGTEAFF. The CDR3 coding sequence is TGTGCCAGCAGTTACCAGGGAGGGGGGACTGAAGCTTTCTTT.